This T cell receptor (beta chain) was retrieved from a study of cytomegalovirus exposure and HLA in healthy donors. Turning to the study itself: There were some 120 million unique TCR beta sequences, drawn from around 180 million T cells, in an earlier analysis. Early released data had around 88 million unique TCRs, all coming from HLA-typed donors.

Study-wide points: Within an earlier analysis, most TCR beta V segments proved productive either about 87% or about 30% of the time.

Germline CDR1 reads MNHEY; CDR2 reads SMNVEV (reference sequence). The junction had 9 bases not matched to a gene; V was cut back by 5 bases and J by 3 bases. The CDR3 is 16 residues long. For this clone: Antigen specificity is unknown.

The PCR used 60 Vbeta and 13 Jbeta primers. As processed by the authors: In a later analysis, 75 million to 85 million unique TCR beta chains included roughly 11 million shared by two or more donors. Libraries were prepared by immunoSEQ multiplex PCR; TCRdb keeps only in-frame clonotypes and omits some of them. Clone size and the V and J calls come from that table; the DNA yielded D and trimming. There are about 110,000 clones in the sample; roughly 15% occur only once, and 0.8% to 0.95% lies in the top ten. The sequenced material came from PBMCs. The origin of this receptor is a female donor in good health and CMV-seronegative. The rearrangement joins TRBV27 to TRBJ1-5; 8 bases match TRBD1. The CDR3 loop is CASSPGDRRTNQPQHF. The CDR3, as DNA: TGTGCCAGCAGTCCTGGGGACAGGCGGACCAATCAGCCCCAGCATTTT.